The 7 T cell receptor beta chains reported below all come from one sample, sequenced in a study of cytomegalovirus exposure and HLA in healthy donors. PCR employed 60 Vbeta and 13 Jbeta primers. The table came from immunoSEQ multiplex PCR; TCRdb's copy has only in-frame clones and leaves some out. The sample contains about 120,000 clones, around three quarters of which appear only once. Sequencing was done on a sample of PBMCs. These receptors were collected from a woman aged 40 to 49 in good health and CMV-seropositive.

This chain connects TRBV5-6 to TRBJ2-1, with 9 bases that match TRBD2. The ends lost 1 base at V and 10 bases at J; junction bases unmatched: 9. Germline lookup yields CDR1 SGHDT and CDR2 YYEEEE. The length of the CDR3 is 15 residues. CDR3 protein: CASSLRLAGKYEQFF. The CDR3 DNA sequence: TGTGCCAGCAGCTTGCGCCTAGCGGGAAAATACGAGCAGTTCTTC.

CDR3: CASSAGTEGLGQYF. In DNA form, the CDR3 reads TGTGCCAGCAGCGCGGGGACAGAAGGATTGGGGCAGTACTTC. The chain has TRBV9 and TRBJ2-7; 7 bases match TRBD1. The CDR3 runs 14 residues. J gave up 9 bases and V 3 bases, and 12 bases lay outside the gene matches. Germline loops: CDR1 SGDLS, CDR2 YYNGEE. The entire variable domain, with the rest obtained from reference TRBV9 and TRBJ2-7, is as follows: DSGVTQTPKHLITATGQRVTLRCSPRSGDLSVYWYQQSLDQGLQFLIQYYNGEERAKGNILERFSAQQFPDLHSELNLSSLELGDSALYFCASSAGTEGLGQYFGPGTRLTVT.

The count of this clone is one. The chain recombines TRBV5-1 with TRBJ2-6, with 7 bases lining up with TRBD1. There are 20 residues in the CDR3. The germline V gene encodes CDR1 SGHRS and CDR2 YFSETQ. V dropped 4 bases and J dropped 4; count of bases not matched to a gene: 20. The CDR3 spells CASSGPDRVMQEAGANVLTF. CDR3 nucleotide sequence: TGCGCCAGCAGCGGGCCCGACAGGGTCATGCAGGAAGCGGGGGCCAACGTCCTGACTTTC.

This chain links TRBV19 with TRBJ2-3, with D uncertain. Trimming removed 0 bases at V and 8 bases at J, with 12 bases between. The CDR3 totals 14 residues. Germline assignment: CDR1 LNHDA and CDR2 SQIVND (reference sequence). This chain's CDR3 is CASSIDPLSGTQYF. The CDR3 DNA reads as TGTGCCAGTAGTATAGATCCCTTATCGGGTACGCAGTATTTT.

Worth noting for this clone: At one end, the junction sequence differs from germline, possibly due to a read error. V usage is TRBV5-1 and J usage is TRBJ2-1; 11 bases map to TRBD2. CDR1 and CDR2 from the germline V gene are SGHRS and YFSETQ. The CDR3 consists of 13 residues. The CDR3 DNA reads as TGCGCCAGCAGCAACAGAACTAGCGGGGGCCGGGTCTTC. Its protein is CASSNRTSGGRVF.

The CDR3 protein is CASSLVLTTSGANVLTF. Here the CDR3 DNA reads TGCGCCAGCAGCTTGGTTTTGACAACCTCTGGGGCCAACGTCCTGACTTTC. J is TRBJ2-6 and V is TRBV5-1; D is unclear. Trimming took off 0 bases at V and 0 bases at J, with 10 bases between the two ends. CDR3 length: 17 amino acids. Per germline, CDR1 SGHRS and CDR2 YFSETQ.

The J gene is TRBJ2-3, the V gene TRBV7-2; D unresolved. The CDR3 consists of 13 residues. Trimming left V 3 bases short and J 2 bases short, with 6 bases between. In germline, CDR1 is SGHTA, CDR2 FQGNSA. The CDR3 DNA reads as TGTGCCAGCAGCTTTCTCTTCACAGATACGCAGTATTTT. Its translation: CASSFLFTDTQYF.